This TCR beta chain was captured in a study of cytomegalovirus exposure and HLA in healthy donors. Study-wide results and limits: Analysis performed later found about 17,000 TCR beta sequences associated with HLA alleles at 0.05 false discovery rate.

Trimming removed 0 bases from V and 4 bases from J; junction bases left unmatched: 9. This CDR3 is 17 amino acids long. CDR1 and CDR2 (germline): MGHRA, YSYEKL. The PCR had 60 Vbeta and 13 Jbeta primers. The repertoire was sequenced with immunoSEQ multiplex PCR; TCRdb's copy has only in-frame clones and lacks some. The ten top clones account for roughly 27%, within a sample of more than 40,000 clones. Concerning this clone itself: The antigen is not known.

The chain has TRBV4-1 and TRBJ2-1; 7 nucleotides agree with TRBD2. The sequence was collected from a middle-aged man in good health and CMV-seropositive. Sequencing used PBMCs. The CDR3 sequence is CASSQDTGTIRYNEQFF. In DNA form, the CDR3 reads TGCGCCAGCAGCCAAGATACGGGGACTATACGATACAATGAGCAGTTCTTC.